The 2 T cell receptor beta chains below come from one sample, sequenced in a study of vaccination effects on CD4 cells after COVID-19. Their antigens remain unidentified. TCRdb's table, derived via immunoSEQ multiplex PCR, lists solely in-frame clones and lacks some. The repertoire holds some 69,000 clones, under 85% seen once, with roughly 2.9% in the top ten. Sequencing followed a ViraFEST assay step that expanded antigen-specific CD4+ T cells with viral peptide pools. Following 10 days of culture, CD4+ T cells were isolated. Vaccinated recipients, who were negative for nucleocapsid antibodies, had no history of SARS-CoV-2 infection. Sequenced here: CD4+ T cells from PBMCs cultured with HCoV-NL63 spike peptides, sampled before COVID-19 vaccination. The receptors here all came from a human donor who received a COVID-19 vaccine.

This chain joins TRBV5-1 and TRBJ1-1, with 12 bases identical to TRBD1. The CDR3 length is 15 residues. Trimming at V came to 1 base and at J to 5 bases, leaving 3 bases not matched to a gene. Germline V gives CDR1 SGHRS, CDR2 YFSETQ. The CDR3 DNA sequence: TGCGCCAGCAGCTTGAGGGACAGGGGGCTGACTGAAGCTTTCTTT. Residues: CASSLRDRGLTEAFF.

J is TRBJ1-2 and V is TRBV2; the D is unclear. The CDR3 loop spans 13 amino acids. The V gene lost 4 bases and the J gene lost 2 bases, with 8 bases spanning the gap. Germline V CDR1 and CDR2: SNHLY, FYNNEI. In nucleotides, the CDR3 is TGTGCCAGCAGTGGCGGCGGCAACTATGGCTACACCTTC. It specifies CASSGGGNYGYTF.